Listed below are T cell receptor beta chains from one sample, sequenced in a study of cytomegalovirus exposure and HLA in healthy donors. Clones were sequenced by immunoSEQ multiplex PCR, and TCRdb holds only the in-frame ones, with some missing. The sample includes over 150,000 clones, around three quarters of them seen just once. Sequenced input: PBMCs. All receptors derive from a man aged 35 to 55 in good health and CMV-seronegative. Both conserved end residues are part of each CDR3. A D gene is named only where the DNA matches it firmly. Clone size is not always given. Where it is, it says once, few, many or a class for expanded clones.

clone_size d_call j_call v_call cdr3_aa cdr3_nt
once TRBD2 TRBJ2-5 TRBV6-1 CASRPLAGLKETQYF TGTGCCAGCAGACCTCTAGCGGGATTAAAAGAGACCCAGTACTTC
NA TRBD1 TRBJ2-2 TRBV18 CASSPTTGAHTGELFF TGTGCCAGCTCACCGACCACAGGGGCCCACACCGGGGAGCTGTTTTTT
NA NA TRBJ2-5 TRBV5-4 CASSVRDLRGTQYF TGTGCCAGCAGCGTCCGGGACTTAAGAGGGACCCAGTACTTC
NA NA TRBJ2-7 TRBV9 CASSPTRWSYEQYF TGTGCCAGTAGCCCCACTAGGTGGTCCTACGAGCAGTACTTC
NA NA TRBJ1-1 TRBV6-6 CASRFETEAFF TGTGCCAGCAGGTTCGAGACTGAAGCTTTCTTT
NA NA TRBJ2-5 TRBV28 CASSSYLGLETQYF TGTGCCAGCAGCTCCTATCTAGGTCTCGAGACCCAGTACTTC
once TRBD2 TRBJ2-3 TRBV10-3 CAISTTGGGDTQYF TGTGCCATCAGTACGACGGGGGGTGGTGATACGCAGTATTTT
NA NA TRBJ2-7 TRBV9 CASSVGLATAYEQYF TGTGCCAGCAGCGTAGGGCTAGCGACAGCCTACGAGCAGTACTTC
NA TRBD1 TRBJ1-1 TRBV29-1 CSVETGDTEAFF TGCAGCGTGGAGACAGGGGACACTGAAGCTTTCTTT
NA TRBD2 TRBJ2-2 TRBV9 CASSVVSLAGYTGELFF TGTGCCAGCAGCGTAGTTTCCCTAGCGGGGTACACCGGGGAGCTGTTTTTT
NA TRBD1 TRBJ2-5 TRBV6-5 CASRATGAQVETQYF TGTGCCAGCAGGGCTACAGGGGCGCAGGTAGAGACCCAGTACTTC
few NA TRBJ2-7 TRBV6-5 CASSAPGSVEQYF TGTGCCAGCAGCGCCCCGGGTTCTGTCGAGCAGTACTTC
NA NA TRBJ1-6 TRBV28 CASSLGSGFRSPLHF TGTGCCAGCAGTTTGGGGTCAGGGTTTCGATCACCCCTCCACTTT
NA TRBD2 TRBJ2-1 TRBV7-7 CASSPLSGGAGEQFF TGTGCTAGCAGCCCTCTGAGCGGGGGCGCCGGGGAGCAGTTCTTC
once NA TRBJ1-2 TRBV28 CASSLGQFEGYTF TGTGCCAGCAGTTTAGGACAGTTTGAGGGCTACACCTTC
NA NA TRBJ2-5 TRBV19 CASSVNREETQYF TGTGCCAGTAGTGTCAACAGGGAAGAGACCCAGTACTTC
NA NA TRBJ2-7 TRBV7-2 CASSFGGRPYEQYF TGTGCCAGCAGCTTCGGAGGGAGACCCTACGAGCAGTACTTC
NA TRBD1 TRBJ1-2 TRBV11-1 CASSSGTGDYGYTF TGTGCCAGCAGCTCCGGGACAGGAGATTATGGCTACACCTTC
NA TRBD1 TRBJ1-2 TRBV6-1 CASGQARNYGYTF TGTGCCAGCGGACAGGCCCGAAACTATGGCTACACCTTC
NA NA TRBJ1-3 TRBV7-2 CASSGQSTSGNTIYF TGTGCCAGCAGCGGGCAGAGTACCTCTGGAAACACCATATATTTT
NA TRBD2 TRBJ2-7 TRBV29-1 CSAGTSDYEQYF TGCAGCGCGGGGACTAGCGACTACGAGCAGTACTTC
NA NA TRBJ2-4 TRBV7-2 CASSPGTSSDIQYF TGTGCCAGCTCTCCTGGCACCTCCTCCGACATTCAGTACTTC
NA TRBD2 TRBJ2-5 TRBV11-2 CASSLGTSGRETQYF TGTGCCAGCAGCTTAGGGACTAGCGGGAGAGAGACCCAGTACTTC
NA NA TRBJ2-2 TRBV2 CASSERSPLNTGELFF TGTGCCAGCAGTGAACGGTCCCCGCTGAACACCGGGGAGCTGTTTTTT
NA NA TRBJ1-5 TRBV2 CAARAGAGRNQPQHF TGTGCCGCACGGGCGGGGGCAGGCCGGAATCAGCCCCAGCATTTT
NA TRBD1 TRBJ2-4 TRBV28 CASTGQNIQYF TGTGCCAGCACGGGACAGAACATTCAGTACTTC
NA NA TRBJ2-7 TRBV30 CAWSVFDRYSYEQYF TGTGCCTGGAGTGTATTCGACAGATATTCCTACGAGCAGTACTTC
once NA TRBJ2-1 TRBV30 CAWSVRGRGNEQFF TGTGCCTGGAGTGTACGTGGCAGGGGCAATGAGCAGTTCTTC
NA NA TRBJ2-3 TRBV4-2 CASSLSPGTDTQYF TGTGCCAGCAGCCTTTCACCGGGCACAGATACGCAGTATTTT
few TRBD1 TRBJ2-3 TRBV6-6 CASSYSQGDSTDTQYF TGTGCCAGCAGTTACTCGCAGGGGGACAGCACAGATACGCAGTATTTT
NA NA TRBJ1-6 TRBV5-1 CASSFRGRDSPLHF TGCGCCAGCAGCTTCAGGGGCAGGGATTCACCCCTCCACTTT
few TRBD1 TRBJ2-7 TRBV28 CASEGALSYEQYF TGTGCCAGCGAGGGGGCACTCTCCTACGAGCAGTACTTC
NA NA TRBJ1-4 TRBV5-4 CASSLEGKGDEKLFF TGTGCCAGCAGCTTGGAAGGGAAGGGGGATGAAAAACTGTTTTTT
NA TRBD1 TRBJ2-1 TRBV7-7 CASSVDRYNEQFF TGTGCTAGCAGCGTGGACAGGTACAATGAGCAGTTCTTC
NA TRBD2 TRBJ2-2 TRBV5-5 CASSSSGSVNTGELFF TGTGCCAGCAGCTCAAGCGGGAGTGTCAACACCGGGGAGCTGTTTTTT
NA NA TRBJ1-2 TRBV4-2 CASSQEQGNYGYTF TGTGCCAGCAGCCAAGAACAGGGAAACTATGGCTACACCTTC
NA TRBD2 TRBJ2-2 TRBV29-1 CSVPSPAGVNTGELFF TGCAGCGTTCCCTCTCCGGCGGGAGTGAACACCGGGGAGCTGTTTTTT
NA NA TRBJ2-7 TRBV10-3 CAISAQANYEQYF TGTGCCATCAGTGCCCAGGCTAACTACGAGCAGTACTTC
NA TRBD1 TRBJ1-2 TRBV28 CASSSDTHWTGDFGYTF TGTGCCAGCAGTTCGGATACGCACTGGACAGGGGATTTCGGCTACACCTTC
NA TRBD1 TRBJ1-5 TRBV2 CASTRESGGGSNQPQHF TGTGCCAGCACCCGGGAGTCAGGGGGCGGAAGCAATCAGCCCCAGCATTTT
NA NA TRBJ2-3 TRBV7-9 CASSYSAGGNLDTQYF TGTGCCAGCAGCTATAGCGCGGGCGGGAATTTAGATACACAGTATTTT
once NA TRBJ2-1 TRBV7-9 CASSRVGEQFF TGTGCCAGCAGTCGGGTTGGTGAGCAGTTCTTC
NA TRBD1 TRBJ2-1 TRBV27 CASSLPGGPNEQFF TGTGCCAGCAGTTTACCAGGGGGCCCCAATGAGCAGTTCTTC
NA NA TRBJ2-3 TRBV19 CASTAGPRGTDTQYF TGTGCCAGTACCGCAGGGCCTAGGGGCACAGATACGCAGTATTTT
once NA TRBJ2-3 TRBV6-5 CASSDLADTQYF TGTGCCAGCAGTGATCTAGCTGACACGCAGTATTTT
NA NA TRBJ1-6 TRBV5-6 CASSLRGGADSPLHF TGTGCCAGCAGCTTGAGAGGAGGGGCGGATTCACCCCTCCACTTT
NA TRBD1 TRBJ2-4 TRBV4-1 CASSQALLGTGVWAKNIQYF TGCGCCAGCAGCCAAGCGCTCCTGGGAACAGGGGTTTGGGCCAAAAACATTCAGTACTTC
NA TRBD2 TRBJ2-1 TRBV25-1 CASSEYFSGRASGEQFF TGTGCCAGCAGTGAATATTTTAGCGGGAGGGCCTCGGGTGAGCAGTTCTTC
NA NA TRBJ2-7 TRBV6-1 CASIPQGFRYEQYF TGTGCCAGCATTCCGCAGGGTTTTAGATACGAGCAGTACTTC
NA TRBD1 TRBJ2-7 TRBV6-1 CASSEYVTGLYEQYF TGTGCCAGCAGTGAATACGTGACAGGGTTATACGAGCAGTACTTC
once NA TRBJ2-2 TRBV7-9 CASSKGQYGELFF TGTGCCAGCAGCAAGGGACAATACGGGGAGCTGTTTTTT